Listed below are T cell receptor beta chains from one sample, sequenced in a study of Graves' ophthalmopathy and Graves' hyperthyroidism. TCRdb processed the multiplex PCR reads anew with MiXCR; each CDR3 protein has one entry. The sample contains some 380,000 distinct CDR3 sequences, 15% to 17% of which appear only once. Sequencing was done on a sample of peripheral blood. These TCRs come from a woman aged 18 to 35 with stable Graves' hyperthyroidism. CDR3s include the opening cysteine and the closing phenylalanine or tryptophan. The D gene is left open where the match is weak. Some rows mark clone size as missing; the rest say once, few, many or name a class of expanded clone.

v_gene: TRBV2
abundance: -
j_gene: TRBJ2-7
len: 12
d_gene: -
CDR3aa: CASSDNIGEQYF
CDR3nt: TGTGCCAGCAGCGACAATATAGGAGAGCAGTACTTC

v_gene: TRBV3-1
abundance: few
j_gene: TRBJ1-6
len: 14
d_gene: -
CDR3aa: CASELRETNSPLHF
CDR3nt: TGTGCCAGCGAATTGAGGGAGACCAATTCACCCCTCCACTTT

v_gene: TRBV13
abundance: -
j_gene: TRBJ1-1
len: 15
d_gene: TRBD1
CDR3aa: CASSPTGQGETEAFF
CDR3nt: TGTGCCAGCAGCCCGACGGGACAGGGAGAAACTGAAGCTTTCTTT

v_gene: TRBV27
abundance: many
j_gene: TRBJ1-1
len: 13
d_gene: -
CDR3aa: CASNRDGGAEAFF
CDR3nt: TGTGCCAGCAACCGAGACGGGGGGGCTGAAGCTTTCTTT

v_gene: TRBV3-1
abundance: -
j_gene: TRBJ2-7
len: 14
d_gene: -
CDR3aa: CASSHRTGHRKQYF
CDR3nt: TGTGCCAGCAGCCACCGTACGGGACATCGGAAGCAGTACTTC

v_gene: TRBV5-1
abundance: -
j_gene: TRBJ1-5
len: 14
d_gene: TRBD1
CDR3aa: CASSQTGTNQPQHF
CDR3nt: TGCGCCAGCAGCCAGACAGGGACCAATCAGCCCCAGCATTTT

v_gene: TRBV5-5
abundance: few
j_gene: TRBJ1-1
len: 14
d_gene: -
CDR3aa: CASSFRTDRPEAFF
CDR3nt: TGTGCCAGCAGCTTCCGAACTGACAGGCCTGAAGCTTTCTTT

v_gene: TRBV28
abundance: -
j_gene: TRBJ1-1
len: 14
d_gene: -
CDR3aa: CASSLGDWDTEAFF
CDR3nt: TGTGCCAGCAGTTTGGGGGATTGGGACACTGAAGCTTTCTTT

v_gene: TRBV6-5
abundance: -
j_gene: TRBJ2-1
len: 15
d_gene: TRBD2
CDR3aa: CASSYTLAGVSEQFF
CDR3nt: TGTGCCAGCAGTTACACACTAGCGGGAGTGAGCGAGCAGTTCTTC

v_gene: TRBV6-2/TRBV6-3
abundance: many
j_gene: TRBJ1-2
len: 18
d_gene: TRBD1
CDR3aa: CASSTGTGAGTSNYGYTF
CDR3nt: TGTGCCAGCAGCACCGGGACAGGGGCGGGTACCTCTAACTATGGCTACACCTTC

v_gene: TRBV27
abundance: many
j_gene: TRBJ2-5
len: 14
d_gene: -
CDR3aa: CASSPGFLQETQYF
CDR3nt: TGTGCCAGCAGCCCGGGATTCTTGCAAGAGACCCAGTACTTC

v_gene: TRBV6-2/TRBV6-3
abundance: -
j_gene: TRBJ2-2
len: 15
d_gene: -
CDR3aa: CASSYSAGLSGELFF
CDR3nt: TGTGCCAGCAGTTACTCGGCGGGATTGAGCGGGGAGCTGTTTTTT

v_gene: TRBV7-2
abundance: many
j_gene: TRBJ2-7
len: 15
d_gene: TRBD2
CDR3aa: CASSQTSGGQREQYF
CDR3nt: TGTGCCAGCAGCCAAACTAGCGGGGGGCAACGGGAGCAGTACTTC

v_gene: TRBV9
abundance: many
j_gene: TRBJ1-2
len: 12
d_gene: -
CDR3aa: CASSTRPDGYTF
CDR3nt: TGTGCCAGCAGCACCCGACCGGATGGCTACACCTTC

v_gene: TRBV20-1
abundance: many
j_gene: TRBJ2-5
len: 13
d_gene: -
CDR3aa: CSASPGVRETQYF
CDR3nt: TGCAGTGCTAGTCCGGGGGTTCGAGAGACCCAGTACTTC

v_gene: TRBV7-9
abundance: many
j_gene: TRBJ1-1
len: 14
d_gene: -
CDR3aa: CASSKENVPWGAFF
CDR3nt: TGTGCCAGCTCCAAGGAGAACGTCCCGTGGGGAGCTTTCTTT

v_gene: TRBV4-1
abundance: many
j_gene: TRBJ1-1
len: 17
d_gene: -
CDR3aa: CASSQDPGTDENTEAFF
CDR3nt: TGCGCCAGCAGCCAAGACCCGGGAACCGACGAGAACACTGAAGCTTTCTTT

v_gene: TRBV12-3/TRBV12-4
abundance: many
j_gene: TRBJ2-4
len: 14
d_gene: TRBD1
CDR3aa: CASRTGAVKNIQYF
CDR3nt: TGTGCCAGCAGGACAGGGGCGGTCAAAAACATTCAGTACTTC

v_gene: TRBV6-5
abundance: -
j_gene: TRBJ1-1
len: 16
d_gene: TRBD1
CDR3aa: CASSYGPGTGDTEAFF
CDR3nt: TGTGCCAGCAGTTACGGTCCCGGGACAGGGGACACTGAAGCTTTCTTT

v_gene: TRBV27
abundance: many
j_gene: TRBJ1-1
len: 17
d_gene: -
CDR3aa: CASRPTLKGLKHLKAFF
CDR3nt: TGTGCCAGCAGACCTACCCTAAAGGGACTAAAGCATCTCAAAGCTTTCTTT

v_gene: TRBV29-1
abundance: -
j_gene: TRBJ2-2
len: 16
d_gene: -
CDR3aa: CSVEDQGSLSTGELFF
CDR3nt: TGCAGCGTTGAAGATCAGGGGAGTTTAAGCACCGGGGAGCTGTTTTTT

v_gene: TRBV9
abundance: many
j_gene: TRBJ1-5
len: 15
d_gene: -
CDR3aa: CASSVDDRDRQPQHF
CDR3nt: TGTGCCAGCAGCGTAGACGACAGAGACCGTCAGCCCCAGCATTTT

v_gene: TRBV29-1
abundance: many
j_gene: TRBJ1-1
len: 13
d_gene: -
CDR3aa: CSVEGTANTEAFF
CDR3nt: TGCAGCGTTGAAGGGACAGCTAACACTGAAGCTTTCTTT

v_gene: TRBV19
abundance: -
j_gene: TRBJ1-2
len: 12
d_gene: -
CDR3aa: CASSIVGAGYTF
CDR3nt: TGTGCCAGTAGTATTGTTGGTGCTGGCTACACCTTC

v_gene: TRBV6-5
abundance: many
j_gene: TRBJ2-7
len: 15
d_gene: TRBD2
CDR3aa: CASSYGGLADDEQYF
CDR3nt: TGTGCCAGCAGTTACGGCGGACTAGCGGACGACGAGCAGTACTTC

v_gene: TRBV5-1
abundance: many
j_gene: TRBJ1-1
len: 14
d_gene: -
CDR3aa: CASTYGGGGTEAFF
CDR3nt: TGCGCCAGCACTTATGGGGGAGGGGGCACTGAAGCTTTCTTT

v_gene: TRBV7-3
abundance: many
j_gene: TRBJ1-2
len: 15
d_gene: -
CDR3aa: CASSLTGSANYGYTF
CDR3nt: TGTGCCAGCAGCTTAACTGGGTCAGCTAACTATGGCTACACCTTC

v_gene: TRBV6-5
abundance: -
j_gene: TRBJ1-2
len: 15
d_gene: -
CDR3aa: CASSYSGTSLYGYTF
CDR3nt: TGTGCCAGCAGTTACTCGGGCACGAGCCTCTATGGCTACACCTTC

v_gene: TRBV11-2
abundance: few
j_gene: TRBJ2-4
len: 16
d_gene: -
CDR3aa: CASSLDQKVAKNIQYF
CDR3nt: TGTGCCAGCAGCTTAGATCAGAAAGTAGCCAAAAACATTCAGTACTTC

v_gene: TRBV3-1
abundance: many
j_gene: TRBJ1-2
len: 13
d_gene: -
CDR3aa: CASSQAGLYGYTF
CDR3nt: TGTGCCAGCAGCCAAGCAGGCCTCTATGGCTACACCTTC

v_gene: TRBV9
abundance: few
j_gene: TRBJ1-5
len: 15
d_gene: -
CDR3aa: CASSARAGINQPQHF
CDR3nt: TGTGCCAGCAGCGCCCGGGCAGGGATCAATCAGCCCCAGCATTTT

v_gene: TRBV2
abundance: -
j_gene: TRBJ2-2
len: 17
d_gene: -
CDR3aa: CAICEAGIYSNTGELFF
CDR3nt: TGTGCCATCTGTGAAGCTGGCATATACTCGAACACCGGGGAGCTGTTTTTT